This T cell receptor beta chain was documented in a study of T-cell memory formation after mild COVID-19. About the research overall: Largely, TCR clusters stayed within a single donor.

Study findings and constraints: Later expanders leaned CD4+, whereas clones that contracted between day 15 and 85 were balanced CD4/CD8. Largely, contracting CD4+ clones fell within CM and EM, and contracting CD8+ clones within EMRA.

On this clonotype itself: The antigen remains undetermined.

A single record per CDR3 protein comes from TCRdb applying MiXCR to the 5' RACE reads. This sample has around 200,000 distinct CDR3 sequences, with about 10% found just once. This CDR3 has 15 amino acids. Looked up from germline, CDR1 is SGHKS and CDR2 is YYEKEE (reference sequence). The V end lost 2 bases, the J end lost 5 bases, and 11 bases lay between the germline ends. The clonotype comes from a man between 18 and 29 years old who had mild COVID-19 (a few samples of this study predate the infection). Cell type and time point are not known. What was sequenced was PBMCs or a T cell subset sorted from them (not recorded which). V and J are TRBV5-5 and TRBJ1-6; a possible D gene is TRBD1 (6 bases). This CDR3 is CASSLGGRDNSPLHF. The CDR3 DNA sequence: TGTGCCAGCAGCTTAGGGGGGCGCGATAATTCACCCCTCCACTTT. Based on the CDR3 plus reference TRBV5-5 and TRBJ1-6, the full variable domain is DAGVTQSPTHLIKTRGQQVTLRCSPISGHKSVSWYQQVLGQGPQFIFQYYEKEERGRGNFPDRFSARQFPNYSSELNVNALLLGDSALYLCASSLGGRDNSPLHFGNGTRLTVT.